The rows below give T cell receptor beta chains drawn from one sample of a study of shared T cell receptors in the human thymus. The table came from immunoSEQ multiplex PCR; TCRdb's copy has only in-frame clones and leaves some out. The sample contains some 700,000 clones, 80% to 90% of which appear only once. These same records also appear under a second study, on human thymus T cells.

The sequencing input was thymocytes. Receptors were obtained from a girl under three years old with a congenital heart defect. The CDR3 runs from the conserved cysteine through the conserved F or W. D genes are given only for firm matches. Rows give clone size only sometimes, using once, few, many, or a class for an expanded clone.

d_gene	v_gene	j_gene	abundance	CDR3nt	CDR3aa
NA	TRBV2	TRBJ1-1	NA	TGTGCCAGCACGTGGCGGATTACCCGGAACACTGAAGCTTTCTTT	CASTWRITRNTEAFF
NA	TRBV6-8	TRBJ2-3	few	TGTGCCAGCAGTCCTAAGCCCCCCAATTGCACAGATACGCAGTATTTT	CASSPKPPNCTDTQYF
TRBD1	TRBV6-1	TRBJ2-3	NA	TGTGCCAGCAGTGCGTGGGACAGGGGAGATACGCAGTATTTT	CASSAWDRGDTQYF
NA	TRBV7-9	TRBJ1-2	NA	TGTGCCAGCAGCTTAGCTTCGTGGGAGCTGGAGAGGGATGGCTACACCTTC	CASSLASWELERDGYTF
TRBD1	TRBV29-1	TRBJ1-1	NA	TGCAGCGTTGAGCAACAGGGGGTGAACACTGAAGCTTTCTTT	CSVEQQGVNTEAFF
NA	TRBV6-1	TRBJ2-7	NA	TGTGCCAGCGAACAGGGTACCAGCGAGCAGTACTTC	CASEQGTSEQYF
NA	TRBV5-1	TRBJ2-6	NA	TGCGCCAGCAGCTTGAACGGCTCTGGGGCCAACGTCCTGACTTTC	CASSLNGSGANVLTF
TRBD1	TRBV5-1	TRBJ1-5	once	TGCGCCAGCAGCGCCGGGACAGATAGCAATCAGCCCCAGCATTTT	CASSAGTDSNQPQHF
NA	TRBV28	TRBJ2-5	NA	TGTGCCAGCAGTTCCGGGAGCCAAGAGACCCAGTACTTC	CASSSGSQETQYF
NA	TRBV27	TRBJ1-1	few	TGTGCCAGCAGTTTTGGCGTGAGGGGAGGGAGGACTGAAGCTTTCTTT	CASSFGVRGGRTEAFF
NA	TRBV28	TRBJ2-7	NA	TGTGCCAGCAGTAACGGACAGAGAGTCCACGAGCAGTACTTC	CASSNGQRVHEQYF